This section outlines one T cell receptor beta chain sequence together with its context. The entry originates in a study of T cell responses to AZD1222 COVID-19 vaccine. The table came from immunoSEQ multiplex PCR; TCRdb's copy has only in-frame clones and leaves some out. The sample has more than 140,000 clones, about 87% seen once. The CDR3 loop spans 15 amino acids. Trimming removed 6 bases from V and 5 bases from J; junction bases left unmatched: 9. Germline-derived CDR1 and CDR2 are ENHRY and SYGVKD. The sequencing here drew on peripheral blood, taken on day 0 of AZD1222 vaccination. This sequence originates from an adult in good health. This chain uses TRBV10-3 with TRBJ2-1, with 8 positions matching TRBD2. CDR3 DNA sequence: TGTGCCATCAGAATTCTAGCGGGCCCAAACAATGAGCAGTTCTTC. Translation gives CAIRILAGPNNEQFF.